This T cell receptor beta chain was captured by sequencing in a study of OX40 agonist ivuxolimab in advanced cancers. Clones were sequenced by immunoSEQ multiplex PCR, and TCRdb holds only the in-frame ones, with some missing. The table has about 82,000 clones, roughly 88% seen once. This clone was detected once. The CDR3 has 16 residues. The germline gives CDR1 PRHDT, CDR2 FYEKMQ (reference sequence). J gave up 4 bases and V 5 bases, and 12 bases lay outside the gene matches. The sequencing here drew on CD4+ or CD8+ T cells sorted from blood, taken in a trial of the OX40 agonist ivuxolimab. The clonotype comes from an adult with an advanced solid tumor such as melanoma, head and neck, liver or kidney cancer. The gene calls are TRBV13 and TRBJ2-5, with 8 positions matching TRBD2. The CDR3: CASSRRLATLGETQYF. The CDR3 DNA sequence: TGTGCCAGCAGCCGTCGACTAGCGACATTAGGAGAGACCCAGTACTTC.